The sequence of this TCR beta chain was determined in a study of blood T cell repertoires in COVID-19. The CDR3 spans 16 residues. CDR1 is SGHRS and CDR2 is YFSETQ in the germline V gene. The V segment lost 0 bases and the J segment 4 bases; nucleotides outside the gene matches: 5. Using immunoSEQ multiplex PCR, the repertoire was profiled, and TCRdb retains in-frame clones only, with some absent. The profile shows about 170,000 clones, around 87% of them singletons. This chain uses TRBV5-1 with TRBJ2-2, with TRBD1 identical over 8 bases. This TCR was sampled from a woman aged 80 or over in a cohort sampled during active or convalescent COVID-19. The sample consisted of peripheral blood. In DNA form, the CDR3 reads TGCGCCAGCAGCTTGGGGGGACAGGCTGGCACCGGGGAGCTGTTTTTT. Translating gives CASSLGGQAGTGELFF.